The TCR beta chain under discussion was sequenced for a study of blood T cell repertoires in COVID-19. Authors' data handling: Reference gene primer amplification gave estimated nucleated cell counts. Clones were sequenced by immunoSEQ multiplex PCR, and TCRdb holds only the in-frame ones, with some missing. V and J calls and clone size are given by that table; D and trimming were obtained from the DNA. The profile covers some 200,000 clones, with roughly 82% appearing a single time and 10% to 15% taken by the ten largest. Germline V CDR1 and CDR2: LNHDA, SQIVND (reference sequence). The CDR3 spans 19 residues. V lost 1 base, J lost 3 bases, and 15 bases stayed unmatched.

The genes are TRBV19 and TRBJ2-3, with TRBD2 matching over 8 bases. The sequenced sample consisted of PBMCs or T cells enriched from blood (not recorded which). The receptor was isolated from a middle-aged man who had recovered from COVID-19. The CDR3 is CASSIGIRAGGVRTDTQYF. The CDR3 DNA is TGTGCCAGTAGTATAGGAATTAGGGCGGGAGGTGTTAGGACAGATACGCAGTATTTT.